This T cell receptor (beta chain) was profiled in a study of blood T cells in healthy people across ages. This clonotype was observed a few times. A much larger clonotype is one base distant, so this may be a read error. V lost 5 bases and J lost 4, with 14 bases in between. The CDR3 is made up of 14 amino acids. CDR1 is MNHEY and CDR2 is SMNVEV in the germline V gene (reference sequence). A second PCR of roughly 7 to 11 cycles used a sample-barcoded 5' primer and a J-beta primer mix. With 12 random nucleotides, a template-switch adaptor tagged each individual cDNA molecule. TCRdb ran MiXCR on the 5' RACE reads and lists one entry per CDR3 protein. Among more than 550,000 distinct CDR3 sequences, 22% were seen once, and the ten largest hold roughly a fifth.

This TCR was recovered from a man between 65 and 79 years old in good health. The source material was blood. The gene calls are TRBV27 and TRBJ1-1; possibly TRBD1 for D (5 bases). Written as DNA, the CDR3 is TGTGCCAGCAGTGGAAGGGGCGGTGTCACTGAAGCTTTCTTT. Its protein is CASSGRGGVTEAFF.